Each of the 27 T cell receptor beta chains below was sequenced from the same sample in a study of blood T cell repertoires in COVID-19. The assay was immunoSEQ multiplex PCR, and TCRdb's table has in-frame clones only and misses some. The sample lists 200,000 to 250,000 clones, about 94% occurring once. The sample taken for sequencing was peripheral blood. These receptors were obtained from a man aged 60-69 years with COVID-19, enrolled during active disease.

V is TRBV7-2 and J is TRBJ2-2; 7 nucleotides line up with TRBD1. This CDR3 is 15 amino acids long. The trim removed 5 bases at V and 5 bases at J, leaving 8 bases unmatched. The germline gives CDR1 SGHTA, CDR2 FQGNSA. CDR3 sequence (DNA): TGTGCCAGCAGCCTTAGACAGGGCGAGACCGGGGAGCTGTTTTTT. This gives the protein CASSLRQGETGELFF.

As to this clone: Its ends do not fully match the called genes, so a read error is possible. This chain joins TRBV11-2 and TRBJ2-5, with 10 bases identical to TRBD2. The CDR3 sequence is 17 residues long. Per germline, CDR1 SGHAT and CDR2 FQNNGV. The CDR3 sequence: CASSLFPSGGAGEAQYF. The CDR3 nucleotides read TGTGCCAGCAGCTTATTTCCTAGCGGGGGAGCCGGAGAGGCCCAGTACTTC.

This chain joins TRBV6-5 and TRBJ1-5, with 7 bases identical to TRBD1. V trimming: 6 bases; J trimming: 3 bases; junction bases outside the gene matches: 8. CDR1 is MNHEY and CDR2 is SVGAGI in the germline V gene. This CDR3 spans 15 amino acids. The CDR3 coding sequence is TGTGCCAGCAGCGAGACAGGGAGACACAATCAGCCCCAGCATTTT. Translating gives CASSETGRHNQPQHF.

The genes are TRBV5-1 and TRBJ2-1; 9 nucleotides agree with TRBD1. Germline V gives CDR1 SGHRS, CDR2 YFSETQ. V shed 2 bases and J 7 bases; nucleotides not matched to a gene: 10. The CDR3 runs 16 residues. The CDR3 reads CASSFRGQGKRNEQFF. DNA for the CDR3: TGCGCCAGCAGCTTCCGGGGACAGGGAAAGAGGAATGAGCAGTTCTTC.

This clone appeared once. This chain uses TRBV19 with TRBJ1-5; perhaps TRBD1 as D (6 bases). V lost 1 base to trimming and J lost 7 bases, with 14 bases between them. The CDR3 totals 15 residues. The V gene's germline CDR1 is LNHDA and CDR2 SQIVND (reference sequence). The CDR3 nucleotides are TGTGCCAGTAGTATAGGTACAGGGAGTAGGCAGCCCCAGCATTTT. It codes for CASSIGTGSRQPQHF. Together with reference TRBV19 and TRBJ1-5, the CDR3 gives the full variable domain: DGGITQSPKYLFRKEGQNVTLSCEQNLNHDAMYWYRQDPGQGLRLIYYSQIVNDFQKGDIAEGYSVSREKKESFPLTVTSAQKNPTAFYLCASSIGTGSRQPQHFGDGTRLSIL.

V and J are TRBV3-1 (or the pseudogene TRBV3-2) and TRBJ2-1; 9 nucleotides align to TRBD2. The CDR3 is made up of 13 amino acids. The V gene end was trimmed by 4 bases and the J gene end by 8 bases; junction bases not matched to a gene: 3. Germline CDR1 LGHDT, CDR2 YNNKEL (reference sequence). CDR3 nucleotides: TGTGCCAGCAGCCGCGCGGGGGGGGATGAGCAGTTCTTC. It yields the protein CASSRAGGDEQFF.

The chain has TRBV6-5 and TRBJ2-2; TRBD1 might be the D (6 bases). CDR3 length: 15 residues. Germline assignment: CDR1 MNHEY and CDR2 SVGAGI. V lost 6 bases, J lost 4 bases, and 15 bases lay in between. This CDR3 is CASRLQGISTGELFF. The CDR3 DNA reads TGTGCCAGCAGATTGCAGGGGATATCCACCGGGGAGCTGTTTTTT.

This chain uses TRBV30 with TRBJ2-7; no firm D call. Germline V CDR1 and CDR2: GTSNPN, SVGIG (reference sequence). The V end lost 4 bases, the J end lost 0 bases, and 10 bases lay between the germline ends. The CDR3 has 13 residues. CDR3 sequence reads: CAWNSGSSYEQYF. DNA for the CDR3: TGTGCCTGGAACTCCGGGTCCTCCTACGAGCAGTACTTC.

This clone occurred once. Written as DNA, the CDR3 is TGTGCCGGGGAAGAGCGGAGGGGGCCAAGGAAGCAGTTCTTC. It translates to CAGEERRGPRKQFF. The chain has TRBV13 and TRBJ2-1, with a possible D match to TRBD1 (7 bases). Germline V gene lookup returns CDR1 PRHDT and CDR2 FYEKMQ (reference sequence). This CDR3 is built from 14 residues. V was cut by 11 bases and J by 11 bases, with 25 bases left in between. Based on the CDR3 plus reference TRBV13 and TRBJ2-1, the full variable domain is AAGVIQSPRHLIKEKRETATLKCYPIPRHDTVYWYQQGPGQDPQFLISFYEKMQSDKGSIPDRFSAQQFSDYHSELNMSSLELGDSALYFCAGEERRGPRKQFFGPGTRLTVL.

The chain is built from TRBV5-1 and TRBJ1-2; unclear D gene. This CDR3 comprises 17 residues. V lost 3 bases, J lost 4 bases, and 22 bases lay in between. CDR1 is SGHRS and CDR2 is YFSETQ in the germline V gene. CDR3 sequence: CASSSGSPGRSFYGYTF. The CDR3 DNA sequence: TGCGCCAGCAGCTCGGGGTCCCCTGGTCGGAGCTTCTATGGCTACACCTTC.

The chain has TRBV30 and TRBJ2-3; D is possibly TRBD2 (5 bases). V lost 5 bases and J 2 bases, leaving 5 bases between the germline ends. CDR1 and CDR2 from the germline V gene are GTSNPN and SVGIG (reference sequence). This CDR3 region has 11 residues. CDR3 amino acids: CAWGLTDTQYF. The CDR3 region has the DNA TGTGCCTGGGGACTCACAGATACGCAGTATTTT.

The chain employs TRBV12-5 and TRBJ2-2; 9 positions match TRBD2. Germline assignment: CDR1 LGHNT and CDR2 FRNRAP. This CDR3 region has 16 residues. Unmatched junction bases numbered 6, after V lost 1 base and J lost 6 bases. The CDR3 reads CASGLELAGASGELFF. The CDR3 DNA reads TGTGCTAGTGGTTTGGAATTAGCGGGAGCTTCCGGGGAGCTGTTTTTT.

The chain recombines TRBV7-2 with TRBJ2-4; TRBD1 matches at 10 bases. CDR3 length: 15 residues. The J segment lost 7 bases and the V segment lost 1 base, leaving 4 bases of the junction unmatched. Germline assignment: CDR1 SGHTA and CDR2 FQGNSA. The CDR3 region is CASSLGTGGQNIQYF. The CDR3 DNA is TGTGCCAGCAGCTTAGGGACAGGGGGGCAGAACATTCAGTACTTC.

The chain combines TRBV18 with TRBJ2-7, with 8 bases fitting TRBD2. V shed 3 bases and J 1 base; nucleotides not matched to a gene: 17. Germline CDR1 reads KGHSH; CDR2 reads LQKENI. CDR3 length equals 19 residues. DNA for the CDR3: TGTGCCAGCTCACCCCCATTACTGGCGGGGGGTAATTTTTCCTACGAGCAGTACTTC. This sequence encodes CASSPPLLAGGNFSYEQYF. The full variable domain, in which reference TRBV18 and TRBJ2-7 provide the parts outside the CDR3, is NAGVMQNPRHLVRRRGQEARLRCSPMKGHSHVYWYRQLPEEGLKFMVYLQKENIIDESGMPKERFSAEFPKEGPSILRIQQVVRGDSAAYFCASSPPLLAGGNFSYEQYFGPGTRLTVT.

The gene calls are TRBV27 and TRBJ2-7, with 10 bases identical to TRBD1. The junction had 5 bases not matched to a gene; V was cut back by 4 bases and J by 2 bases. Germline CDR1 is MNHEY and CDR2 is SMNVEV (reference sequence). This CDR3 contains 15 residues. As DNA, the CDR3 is TGTGCCAGCAGTTGGACCGGGACAGGGGCCTACGAGCAGTACTTC. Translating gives CASSWTGTGAYEQYF.

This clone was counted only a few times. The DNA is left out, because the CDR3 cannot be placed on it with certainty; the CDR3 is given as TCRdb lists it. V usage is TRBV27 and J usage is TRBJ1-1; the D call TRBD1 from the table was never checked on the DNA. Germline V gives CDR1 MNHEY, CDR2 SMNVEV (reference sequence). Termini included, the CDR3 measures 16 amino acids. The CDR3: CASSFLAGGGSTEAFF.

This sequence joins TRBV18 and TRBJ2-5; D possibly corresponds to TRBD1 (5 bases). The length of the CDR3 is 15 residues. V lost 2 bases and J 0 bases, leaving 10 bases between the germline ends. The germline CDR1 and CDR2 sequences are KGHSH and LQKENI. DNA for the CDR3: TGTGCCAGCTCACCAGGGAACAGGCACCAAGAGACCCAGTACTTC. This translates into CASSPGNRHQETQYF.

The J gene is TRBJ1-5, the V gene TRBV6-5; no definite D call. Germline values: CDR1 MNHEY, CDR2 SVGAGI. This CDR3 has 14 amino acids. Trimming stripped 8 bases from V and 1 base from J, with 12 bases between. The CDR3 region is CASSEVDSNQPQHF. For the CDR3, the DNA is TGTGCCAGCTCTGAGGTAGACAGCAATCAGCCCCAGCATTTT.

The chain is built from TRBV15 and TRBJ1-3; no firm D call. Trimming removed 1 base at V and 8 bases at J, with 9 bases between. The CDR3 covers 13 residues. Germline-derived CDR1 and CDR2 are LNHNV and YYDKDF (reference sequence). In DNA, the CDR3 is TGTGCCACCAGCAGAGGAGGGAGAGACACCATATATTTT. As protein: CATSRGGRDTIYF.

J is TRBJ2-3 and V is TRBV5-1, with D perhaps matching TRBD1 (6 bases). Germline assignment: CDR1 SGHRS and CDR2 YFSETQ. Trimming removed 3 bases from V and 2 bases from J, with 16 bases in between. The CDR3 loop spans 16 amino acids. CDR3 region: CASSSTPGAVTDTQYF. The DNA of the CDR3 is TGCGCCAGCAGCTCGACCCCAGGGGCTGTCACAGATACGCAGTATTTT.

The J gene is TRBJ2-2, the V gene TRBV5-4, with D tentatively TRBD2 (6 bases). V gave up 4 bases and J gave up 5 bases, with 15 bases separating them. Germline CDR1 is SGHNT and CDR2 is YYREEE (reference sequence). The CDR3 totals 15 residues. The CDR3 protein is CASSGGTPGTGELFF. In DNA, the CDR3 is TGTGCCAGCAGCGGCGGGACTCCTGGGACCGGGGAGCTGTTTTTT.

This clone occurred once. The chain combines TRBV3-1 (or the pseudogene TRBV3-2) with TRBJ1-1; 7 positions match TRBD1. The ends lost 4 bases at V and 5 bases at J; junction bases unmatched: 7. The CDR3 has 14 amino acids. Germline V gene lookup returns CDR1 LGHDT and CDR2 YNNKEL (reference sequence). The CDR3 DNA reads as TGTGCCAGCAGCCCTAGACAGGGAGGAACTGAAGCTTTCTTT. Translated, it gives CASSPRQGGTEAFF.

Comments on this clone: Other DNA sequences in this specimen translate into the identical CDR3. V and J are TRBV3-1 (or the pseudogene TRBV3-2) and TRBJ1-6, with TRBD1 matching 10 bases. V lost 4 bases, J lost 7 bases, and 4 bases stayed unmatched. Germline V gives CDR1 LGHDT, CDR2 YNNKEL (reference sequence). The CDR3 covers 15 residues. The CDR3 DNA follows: TGTGCCAGCAGCCCCCGGACAGGGGGAAATTCACCCCTCCACTTT. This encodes CASSPRTGGNSPLHF.

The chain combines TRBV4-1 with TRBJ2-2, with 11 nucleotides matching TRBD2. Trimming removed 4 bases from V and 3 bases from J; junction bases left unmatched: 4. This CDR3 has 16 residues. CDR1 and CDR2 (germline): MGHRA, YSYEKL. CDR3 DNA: TGCGCCAGCAGCCCCTTAGCGGGGGGGGACACCGGGGAGCTGTTTTTT. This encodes CASSPLAGGDTGELFF.

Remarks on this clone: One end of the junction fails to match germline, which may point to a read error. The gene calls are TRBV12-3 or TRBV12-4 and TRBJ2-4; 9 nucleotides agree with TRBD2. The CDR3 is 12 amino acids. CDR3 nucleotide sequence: TGTGCCAGCAGTTTAGGTGGACTAGCGTCGGACTTC. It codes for CASSLGGLASDF.

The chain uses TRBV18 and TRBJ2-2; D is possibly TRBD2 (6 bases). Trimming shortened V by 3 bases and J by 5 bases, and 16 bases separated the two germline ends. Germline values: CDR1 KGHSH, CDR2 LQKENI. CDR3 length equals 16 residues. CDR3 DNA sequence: TGTGCCAGCTCACCGTTAGATCGAGCGGGTACCGGGGAGCTGTTTTTT. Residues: CASSPLDRAGTGELFF.

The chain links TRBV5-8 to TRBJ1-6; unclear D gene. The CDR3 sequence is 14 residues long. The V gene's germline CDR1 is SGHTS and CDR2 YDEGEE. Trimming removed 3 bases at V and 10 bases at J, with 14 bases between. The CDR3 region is CASSSGIWKSPLHF. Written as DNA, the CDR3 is TGTGCCAGCAGCTCCGGGATTTGGAAGTCACCCCTCCACTTT.